The subject of this entry is one T cell receptor (beta chain). No antigen is known for it. The repertoire was sequenced with immunoSEQ multiplex PCR; TCRdb's copy has only in-frame clones and lacks some. The sample records about 2,200 clones, about 23% being singletons. Samples of adjacent lung (free of atypia) were collected at least 2 cm from the tumor margin. This sample was taken from a study of T cells in localized non-small cell lung cancer. Findings and caveats of the study: Maximal T cell clonality occurred in uninvolved adjacent lung, with tumor ranking below it. Heterogeneity within the tumor remains possible, as just one region underwent sequencing. For the top 100 tumor clones, a median about 60 also appeared in adjacent lung.

The receptor's source is a male donor aged 60 or older with stage I lung adenocarcinoma. The sequencing used normal lung tissue next to the tumor, collected before any cancer treatment.

CDR3 in DNA: TGTGTCGTTAACAAGGGCAATGAGCAGTTCTTC. The encoded protein is CVVNKGNEQFF. The chain uses TRBV30 and TRBJ2-1; D remains unclear. The length of the CDR3 is 11 residues. Germline V lookup: CDR1 GTSNPN, CDR2 SVGIG (reference sequence).